This passage covers 32 T cell receptor beta chains from one sample sequenced in a study of read filtering for tumor transcriptome and immune sequencing. Molecular barcoded adaptors covering alpha/delta and beta/gamma chains were used on roughly 370 ng RNA. A single record per CDR3 protein comes from TCRdb applying MiXCR to the reads. This table has some 130,000 distinct CDR3 sequences, about 13% appearing once. Source material: a population of CD138-negative cells sorted from bone marrow. The source is a donor at least 40 years old with multiple myeloma.

This clonotype was detected ten times or more. This chain joins TRBV6-2 or TRBV6-3 and TRBJ1-1; 8 bases are shared with TRBD1. The V segment lost 4 bases and the J segment 4 bases; nucleotides outside the gene matches: 8. The CDR3 spans 15 residues. Germline CDR1 and CDR2: MNHEY and SVGEGT. As DNA, the CDR3 is TGTGCCAGCAGTTCATCCAGGGGGCGCGTCACTGAAGCTTTCTTT. Translation: CASSSSRGRVTEAFF.

Only a few counts were recorded for this clonotype. The chain has TRBV11-2 and TRBJ2-2, with TRBD2 matching 12 bases. Per germline, CDR1 SGHAT and CDR2 FQNNGV. Unmatched junction bases numbered 13, after V lost 5 bases and J lost 3 bases. The CDR3 loop spans 19 amino acids. CDR3 nucleotide sequence: TGTGCCAGCAGCCCGTGGAAGGGACTAGCGGGTTATCACACCGGGGAGCTGTTTTTT. It translates to CASSPWKGLAGYHTGELFF.

This clonotype was counted many times. The chain links TRBV5-4 to TRBJ2-1; TRBD2 aligns across 7 bases. Unmatched junction bases numbered 13, after V lost 9 bases and J lost 7 bases. CDR1 and CDR2 from the germline V gene are SGHNT and YYREEE (reference sequence). This CDR3 has 14 residues. CDR3 sequence: CATLGRGSENEQFF. The CDR3 DNA reads TGTGCCACCCTTGGGCGCGGGAGTGAAAATGAGCAGTTCTTC.

The table lists this clonotype with many counts. V is TRBV2 and J is TRBJ2-1, with D possibly being TRBD2 (6 bases). There are 14 residues in the CDR3. V dropped 7 bases and J dropped 3 bases, with 13 bases sitting between them. Per germline, CDR1 SNHLY and CDR2 FYNNEI. The CDR3 DNA reads as TGTGCCAGCAATCCGGGACTTAGCTACAATGAGCAGTTCTTC. This translates into CASNPGLSYNEQFF.

Comment on this clonotype: The junction departs from the called germline gene at one end, perhaps through a read error. This chain connects TRBV20-1 to TRBJ2-3; no clear D gene. Germline values: CDR1 DFQATT, CDR2 SNEGSKA (reference sequence). The CDR3 contains 14 residues. CDR3 loop: CSARPDGFTDTRYF. The DNA of the CDR3 is TGCAGTGCTAGGCCAGACGGGTTCACAGATACGCGGTATTTT.

This clonotype was recorded many times. The chain recombines TRBV7-9 with TRBJ2-7; D ambiguous. Trimming removed 4 bases from V and 3 bases from J, with 10 bases in between. The CDR3 contains 13 residues. Per the germline V gene, CDR1 is SEHNR and CDR2 is FQNEAQ (reference sequence). The CDR3 sequence is CASSSALFYEQYF. In DNA, the CDR3 is TGTGCCAGCAGCTCGGCATTATTCTACGAGCAGTACTTC.

In this sample, this clonotype turned up a few times. This rearrangement joins TRBV5-1 to TRBJ1-1; D uncertain. Germline CDR1 reads SGHRS; CDR2 reads YFSETQ. CDR3 size: 13 residues. V was clipped by 1 base and J by 1 base, with 5 bases between them. CDR3 sequence (DNA): TGCGCCAGCAGCTTGACACGGAACACTGAAGCTTTCTTT. Its protein is CASSLTRNTEAFF.

This clonotype has just a few counts. The junction and the germline gene differ at one end; a read error may be behind it. The chain is built from TRBV12-3 or TRBV12-4 and TRBJ1-5; D is uncertain. The CDR3 is 13 residues long. CDR3 in DNA: TGTGCCGGCAGTTTTGGGGGCAATCAGCCCCAGCATTTT. Its translation is CAGSFGGNQPQHF.

This clonotype was seen at least ten times. The chain has TRBV10-2 and TRBJ2-1; D not certain. This CDR3 is 16 amino acids long. V lost 0 bases and J 0 bases, leaving 9 bases between the germline ends. CDR1 and CDR2 (germline): WSHSY, SAAADI. DNA of the CDR3: TGCGCCAGCAGTGAGTCCCCGAGTAGCTCCTACAATGAGCAGTTCTTC. Translating it yields CASSESPSSSYNEQFF.

This clonotype was observed at least ten times. The V and J genes are TRBV25-1 and TRBJ1-6; TRBD1 matches 10 bases. The V gene end was trimmed by 11 bases and the J gene end by 7 bases; junction bases not matched to a gene: 5. Germline V gives CDR1 MGHDK, CDR2 SYGVNS. The CDR3 totals 13 residues. CDR3 bases: TGTGCCTCCGGACAGGGGGGGAATTCACCCCTCCACTTT. Amino acids: CASGQGGNSPLHF.

The chain recombines TRBV6-1 with TRBJ1-1; no reliable D call. Trimming took off 6 bases at V and 6 bases at J, with 11 bases between the two ends. Germline values: CDR1 MNHNS, CDR2 SASEGT. CDR3 length: 12 amino acids. CDR3 residues: CASRNSGSEAFF. CDR3 DNA: TGTGCCAGCAGGAACAGTGGCTCTGAAGCTTTCTTT.

This clonotype was counted a few times. The gene calls are TRBV5-5 and TRBJ2-7, with 9 bases aligning to TRBD1. The CDR3 length is 15 residues. The J segment lost 6 bases and the V segment lost 3 bases, leaving 10 bases of the junction unmatched. CDR1 and CDR2 from the germline V gene are SGHKS and YYEKEE (reference sequence). CDR3 sequence: CASSYTGTGTGEQYF. CDR3 nucleotide sequence: TGTGCCAGCAGCTATACAGGGACAGGGACCGGCGAGCAGTACTTC.

This clonotype occurred many times. CDR3 residues: CSARKTKIQETQYF. The CDR3 nucleotides are TGCAGTGCTAGAAAGACGAAGATTCAAGAGACCCAGTACTTC. This chain joins TRBV20-1 and TRBJ2-5; D is undetermined. Per the germline V gene, CDR1 is DFQATT and CDR2 is SNEGSKA (reference sequence). The V end lost 2 bases, the J end lost 2 bases, and 12 bases lay between the germline ends. This CDR3 region has 14 residues.

This clonotype was seen at least ten times. This sequence joins TRBV7-2 and TRBJ2-1, with D unresolved. The V and J ends lost 5 bases and 0 bases respectively, with 17 bases between them. This CDR3 is 17 amino acids long. CDR1 SGHTA and CDR2 FQGNSA come from the germline V gene. The CDR3 spells CASSQVISLPSYNEQFF. The DNA of the CDR3 is TGTGCCAGCAGCCAAGTGATAAGTTTGCCCTCCTACAATGAGCAGTTCTTC.

In this sample, this clonotype turned up many times. The V gene is TRBV7-8, the J gene TRBJ2-3; tentative D call: TRBD2 (5 bases). The CDR3 runs to 13 residues. The germline V gene has CDR1 SGHVS and CDR2 FQNEAQ. Trimming took off 7 bases at V and 5 bases at J, with 13 bases between the two ends. CDR3 loop: CASIGSLGDTQYF. The CDR3, as DNA: TGTGCCAGCATAGGGAGTCTGGGAGATACGCAGTATTTT.

At least ten counts were recorded for this clonotype. The rearrangement joins TRBV6-1 to TRBJ1-3; tentatively, D is TRBD1 (5 bases). V gave up 10 bases and J gave up 2 bases, with 12 bases separating them. This CDR3 comprises 13 residues. Per the germline V gene, CDR1 is MNHNS and CDR2 is SASEGT. The CDR3: CATNRFPGNTIYF. The DNA of the CDR3 is TGTGCCACCAACAGGTTCCCTGGAAACACCATATATTTT.

Details on this clonotype: One base away lies a much larger clone, so this may be a sequencing read error. DNA of the CDR3: TGTGCCATCAGTGCGGGACAGGGAGGAAAAGAGTCCCAGTACTTC. Translation: CAISAGQGGKESQYF. The chain combines TRBV10-3 with TRBJ2-5; TRBD1 matches at 9 bases. This CDR3 spans 15 amino acids. In germline, CDR1 is ENHRY, CDR2 SYGVKD.

This clonotype has at least ten counts. This chain links TRBV7-8 with TRBJ2-7; 8 bases map to TRBD2. This CDR3 has 16 amino acids. CDR1 and CDR2 from the germline V gene are SGHVS and FQNEAQ. Trimming removed 0 bases from V and 6 bases from J; junction bases left unmatched: 10. The chain's CDR3 is CASSLAGSGMTREQYF. In DNA form, the CDR3 reads TGTGCCAGCAGCTTAGCGGGTAGCGGGATGACGCGCGAGCAGTACTTC. Full variable domain (missing parts from reference TRBV7-8 and TRBJ2-7): GAGVSQSPRYKVAKRGQDVALRCDPISGHVSLFWYQQALGQGPEFLTYFQNEAQLDKSGLPSDRFFAERPEGSVSTLKIQRTQQEDSAVYLCASSLAGSGMTREQYFGPGTRLTVT.

In its sample, this clonotype was seen many times. The chain has TRBV27 and TRBJ2-1; 7 nucleotides line up with TRBD2. J lost 1 base, V lost 6 bases, and 9 bases had no gene match. The CDR3 sequence is 16 residues long. From germline, CDR1 is MNHEY and CDR2 SMNVEV (reference sequence). This CDR3 reads CASSLLGGSSYNEQFF. The CDR3 DNA follows: TGTGCCAGCAGCCTGCTCGGGGGGAGTTCCTACAATGAGCAGTTCTTC.

Ten or more counts support this clonotype. The chain uses TRBV4-1 and TRBJ2-3, with 7 bases aligning to TRBD2. Trimming at V came to 1 base and at J to 1 base, leaving 2 bases not matched to a gene. The CDR3 contains 15 residues. The germline V gene encodes CDR1 MGHRA and CDR2 YSYEKL. CDR3: CASSQVAGGTDTQYF. CDR3 sequence (DNA): TGCGCCAGCAGCCAAGTGGCGGGGGGCACAGATACGCAGTATTTT.

A few counts support this clonotype. This may be a read error, as it is one base from a much larger clone. This sequence joins TRBV7-9 and TRBJ2-7; 10 bases map to TRBD1. Germline-derived CDR1 and CDR2 are SEHNR and FQNEAQ (reference sequence). This CDR3 region has 15 residues. The V and J ends lost 4 bases and 6 bases, in that order; junction bases with no gene match: 9. This CDR3 is CASSSGTGATCEQYF. CDR3 DNA sequence: TGTGCCAGCAGCTCCGGGACAGGGGCTACATGCGAGCAGTACTTC.

A remark on this clonotype: A much larger clone lies a single base off, so this may be a read error. This chain uses TRBV5-6 with TRBJ2-2, with D hard to call. CDR1 is SGHDT, CDR2 YYEEEE, per germline. The CDR3 has 15 amino acids. The CDR3 DNA reads as TGTGCCTGCAGCTTAGGTTTTGGTGTTACCGGGGAGCTGTTTTTT. Protein sequence: CACSLGFGVTGELFF.

This clonotype showed up just a few times. In nucleotides, the CDR3 is TGTGCCAGCAGTTACGACCCCGGTGGCGGGAGGGCCAACGAGCAGTACTTC. Translation: CASSYDPGGGRANEQYF. The gene calls are TRBV6-5 and TRBJ2-7, with 9 bases aligning to TRBD2. V lost 2 bases and J lost 5; bases outside the gene matches: 13. This CDR3 is 17 amino acids long. In germline, CDR1 is MNHEY, CDR2 SVGAGI.

This clonotype appeared many times. V and J are TRBV4-1 and TRBJ1-1; D not certain. This CDR3 has 13 residues. Per germline, CDR1 MGHRA and CDR2 YSYEKL. Trimming pared 2 bases from V and 5 bases from J, leaving 9 bases between. CDR3 DNA sequence: TGCGCCAGCAGCCAATTAAGGACTACTGAAGCTTTCTTT. Translated: CASSQLRTTEAFF.

This clonotype was counted many times. The genes are TRBV5-4 and TRBJ1-5; weak D call: TRBD1 (5 bases). Germline V gene lookup returns CDR1 SGHNT and CDR2 YYREEE (reference sequence). Deletions cut 4 bases from V and 5 bases from J, with 10 bases between. The CDR3 is 13 amino acids. For the CDR3, the DNA is TGTGCCAGCAGCGCAAGCAGGGATCAGCCCCAGCATTTT. Amino acids: CASSASRDQPQHF.

In this sample, this clonotype turned up a few times. The chain recombines TRBV6-1 with TRBJ1-1, with D uncertain. V was shortened by 1 base and J by 4 bases, with 7 bases between the two germline ends. This CDR3 is 13 amino acids long. Germline CDR1 MNHNS, CDR2 SASEGT. For the CDR3, the DNA is TGTGCCAGCAGTGAAGTATACTTCACTGAAGCTTTCTTT. Translation: CASSEVYFTEAFF.

With regard to this clonotype: An end of the junction differs from the germline gene, which may be a read error. The chain carries TRBV20-1 and TRBJ1-6, with 7 positions matching TRBD1. The CDR3 is made up of 17 amino acids. Germline V gene data show CDR1 as DFQATT and CDR2 as SNEGSKA (reference sequence). This chain's CDR3 is CSAGDLDRAAGGSPLHF. In DNA, the CDR3 is TGCAGTGCTGGAGACCTAGACAGGGCCGCCGGGGGTTCGCCCCTCCACTTT.

There are many counts of this clonotype. V usage is TRBV6-1 and J usage is TRBJ2-1, with D uncertain. Trimming shortened V by 3 bases and J by 7 bases, and 7 bases separated the two germline ends. The CDR3 contains 12 residues. From germline, CDR1 is MNHNS and CDR2 SASEGT. The CDR3 DNA follows: TGTGCCAGCAGTGATCGAAGGAATGAGCAGTTCTTC. It codes for CASSDRRNEQFF.

This clonotype was observed at least ten times. This chain uses TRBV9 with TRBJ2-1, with D uncertain. The CDR3 consists of 15 residues. Trimming took 3 bases from V and 0 from J, leaving 10 bases between them. Germline-derived CDR1 and CDR2 are SGDLS and YYNGEE. The CDR3 DNA sequence: TGTGCCAGCAGCGCGAAGACACCCTCCTACAATGAGCAGTTCTTC. Its translation is CASSAKTPSYNEQFF.

This clonotype was detected only a few times. It may be a read error: a sequence one base away is much more abundant. The V call is TRBV5-1, the J call TRBJ2-7, with D maybe TRBD1 (5 bases). V lost 4 bases to trimming and J lost 2 bases, with 19 bases between them. Looked up from germline, CDR1 is SGHRS and CDR2 is YFSETQ. This CDR3 comprises 16 residues. The CDR3 DNA follows: TGCGCCAGCAGCCCCCAAGTAGGACATGGTGCCTACGAGCAGTACTTC. Amino acids: CASSPQVGHGAYEQYF.

This clonotype was counted ten times or more. The CDR3 coding sequence is TGTGCCAGCAGCTTATCTGATAACAGGGTTTTCTTC. It is translated as CASSLSDNRVFF. The V gene is TRBV7-9, the J gene TRBJ2-1; D might be TRBD1 (6 bases). Germline CDR1 reads SEHNR; CDR2 reads FQNEAQ (reference sequence). The CDR3 covers 12 residues. V was pared by 2 bases and J by 16 bases, with 15 bases between.

This clonotype was counted at least ten times. The CDR3 sequence is CASRAPAPSSYNEQFF. In DNA, the CDR3 is TGTGCCAGTAGGGCCCCGGCGCCGAGCTCCTACAATGAGCAGTTCTTC. V is TRBV19 and J is TRBJ2-1, with D unclear. The CDR3 length is 16 residues. Trimming took 6 bases from V and 0 from J, leaving 15 bases between them. Per the germline V gene, CDR1 is LNHDA and CDR2 is SQIVND (reference sequence).